The sequence of this T cell receptor (beta chain) was determined in a study of Ad26.COV2.S vaccination and SARS-CoV-2 variants. Background on the study: Vaccine-arm donor from the placebo-controlled COV1001 Ad26.COV2.S trial. The study's findings and limits: Vaccine and placebo recipients had comparable breadth of non-spike TCRs.

Treatment described: around 19 received Ad26.COV2.S at low or high dose, single or two shots; about 5 received placebo; per-sample allocation not given. All samples were drawn on day 63, counting from the first vaccine or placebo injection. Based in Boston, the donor was an adult of 18-55 years. An Ad26 vector was used to express Wuhan-strain SARS-CoV-2 spike as the vaccine. Measured with immunoSEQ multiplex PCR; TCRdb has only the in-frame clones, and not every one. Of around 320,000 clones listed, more than 70% are singletons. With respect to this clone: As yet, its antigen is unknown.

This CDR3 region has 17 residues. V was clipped by 6 bases and J by 6 bases, with 25 bases between them. From germline, CDR1 is LGHDT and CDR2 YNNKEL (reference sequence). This material consisted of peripheral blood, taken in a trial of Ad26.COV2.S vaccine versus placebo. The chain employs TRBV3-1 (or the pseudogene TRBV3-2) and TRBJ2-3; D is ambiguous. The sequence derives from a person aged 18-60 years who received the Ad26.COV2.S COVID-19 vaccine or a placebo. The CDR3 sequence is CASRPSPIYPPHDTQYF. The CDR3 DNA reads TGTGCCAGCAGACCCTCCCCGATTTACCCTCCCCATGATACGCAGTATTTT.